What follows describes a single T cell receptor beta chain. Its specificity is unknown. This sample is part of a study of human T cells and chemical hapten exposure. Study-level background: The study lasted approximately 25 weeks, and patients were dosed weekly with diphenylcyclopropenone on the scalp throughout. Study outcomes and limitations: Expanded TCR sets contained significantly more large CDR3 similarity clusters than controls. Among TCRs, those above 1 in 1000 frequency were unaffected by DPC sensitization.

Individual cDNA molecules had unique molecular identifiers attached to them by the library. TCRdb used MiXCR to reprocess the RACE reads, holding one entry per CDR3 protein. Of 150,000 to 200,000 distinct CDR3 sequences listed, about 30% are singletons. The junction had 3 bases not matched to a gene; V was cut back by 5 bases and J by 4 bases. The CDR3 runs 12 residues. Germline V lookup: CDR1 SQVTM, CDR2 ANQGSEA. Time point of the sample: patch test 3, about 24 weeks after DPC sensitization. Indicated treatment: therapeutic diphenylcyclopropenone sensitization with weekly scalp DPC. The specimen comprised whole blood, sampled in connection with sensitization to the hapten diphenylcyclopropenone (DPC). This rearrangement joins TRBV29-1 to TRBJ1-2; 8 nucleotides line up with TRBD1. This receptor was identified in a woman aged 18-29 years with alopecia areata. Some clones in this sample may be carry-over from other donors' samples. CDR3 amino acids: CSVSDRVYGYTF. CDR3 coding DNA: TGCAGCGTTTCGGACAGGGTCTATGGCTACACCTTC.